These 26 T cell receptor beta chains share one sample of origin, sequenced in a study of T cells after yellow fever vaccination (dated by TCRdb to the late 2010s). What the treatment or condition label conveys for this sample: live attenuated yellow fever vaccine strain. Preparation of the library involved 5' RACE. These reads were obtained on an Illumina HiSeq 2500. TCRdb reprocessing: public reads trimmed at Q25 with fastp, clones called with MiXCR, in-frame beta chains kept. Rows matching on CDR3 protein sequence are summarized as one entry with the most common DNA and genes. Counted in this sample were over 300,000 distinct CDR3 sequences; 6.8% of them appeared once. 15% to 20% of the sample belongs to the ten largest clones. The material was PBMCs, obtained about 49 days after the first yellow fever vaccination. Receptors originate from a man aged 18-30 years who received the YFV17D yellow fever vaccine.

In its sample, this clonotype was seen many times. The chain is built from TRBV7-9 and TRBJ2-2, with 10 bases fitting TRBD2. The CDR3 consists of 16 residues. Germline loops: CDR1 SEHNR, CDR2 FQNEAQ (reference sequence). The junction had 10 bases not matched to a gene; V was cut back by 5 bases and J by 7 bases. CDR3 in amino acids: CASSPQPSGGIGELFF. The CDR3 DNA reads TGTGCCAGCAGCCCCCAGCCTAGCGGGGGAATCGGGGAGCTGTTTTTT.

The chain is built from TRBV5-1 and TRBJ2-5; maybe TRBD2 (7 bases). There are 14 residues in the CDR3. In germline, CDR1 is SGHRS, CDR2 YFSETQ. V gave up 4 bases and J gave up 1 base, with 11 bases separating them. As DNA, the CDR3 is TGCGCCAGCAGCGGGGGGGGCAGCCAAGAGACCCAGTACTTC. It yields the protein CASSGGGSQETQYF.

This CDR3 is CASSGDRGPSYEQYF. CDR3 DNA: TGCGCCAGCAGCGGGGACAGGGGGCCCTCCTACGAGCAGTACTTC. The rearrangement uses TRBV5-1 and TRBJ2-7, with 12 bases matching TRBD1. Germline V lookup: CDR1 SGHRS, CDR2 YFSETQ. The CDR3 totals 15 residues. The V gene end was trimmed by 4 bases and the J gene end by 0 bases; junction bases not matched to a gene: 2. The full variable domain, completed using reference TRBV5-1 and TRBJ2-7, is KAGVTQTPRYLIKTRGQQVTLSCSPISGHRSVSWYQQTPGQGLQFLFEYFSETQRNKGNFPGRFSGRQFSNSRSEMNVSTLELGDSALYLCASSGDRGPSYEQYFGPGTRLTVT.

The chain couples TRBV5-5 to TRBJ2-5; 7 bases line up with TRBD2. With V trimmed by 4 bases and J by 2 bases, 8 bases remained unmatched. Germline V lookup: CDR1 SGHKS, CDR2 YYEKEE (reference sequence). This CDR3 region has 15 residues. This chain's CDR3 is CASSTAGGGQETQYF. As DNA, the CDR3 is TGTGCCAGCAGCACCGCTGGCGGGGGACAAGAGACCCAGTACTTC.

The rearrangement uses TRBV20-1 and TRBJ1-3, with D maybe TRBD1 (6 bases). Trimming took off 8 bases at V and 0 bases at J, with 11 bases between the two ends. CDR1 is DFQATT and CDR2 is SNEGSKA in the germline V gene (reference sequence). The CDR3 spans 13 residues. The chain's CDR3 is CSSPTGSGNTIYF. The CDR3 nucleotides read TGCAGTTCCCCGACAGGCTCTGGAAACACCATATATTTT.

This clonotype was picked up many times. CDR3 sequence: CASSPTGKGTYNSPLHF. The CDR3 region has the DNA TGTGCCAGCAGTCCAACAGGGAAAGGCACCTATAATTCACCCCTCCACTTT. This rearrangement joins TRBV6-5 to TRBJ1-6; D perhaps matches TRBD1 (6 bases). CDR1 and CDR2 from the germline V gene are MNHEY and SVGAGI. Trimming pared 5 bases from V and 2 bases from J, leaving 16 bases between. CDR3 size: 17 residues.

The table lists this clonotype with a few counts. V is TRBV5-8 and J is TRBJ2-7; 8 bases are a match to TRBD1. The ends lost 4 bases at V and 4 bases at J; junction bases unmatched: 4. CDR1 is SGHTS and CDR2 is YDEGEE in the germline V gene. The CDR3 is made up of 13 amino acids. The CDR3 sequence: CASSIRGRYEQYF. The CDR3 DNA is TGTGCCAGCAGCATCAGGGGGCGGTACGAGCAGTACTTC.

The V gene is TRBV5-1, the J gene TRBJ2-2; the D is unclear. This CDR3 has 16 residues. V gave up 0 bases and J gave up 0 bases, with 9 bases separating them. Germline V CDR1 and CDR2: SGHRS, YFSETQ. In nucleotides, the CDR3 is TGCGCCAGCAGCTTGGAGGGCCGCACGAACACCGGGGAGCTGTTTTTT. Translated, it gives CASSLEGRTNTGELFF. Variable domain in full (rest from reference TRBV5-1 and TRBJ2-2): KAGVTQTPRYLIKTRGQQVTLSCSPISGHRSVSWYQQTPGQGLQFLFEYFSETQRNKGNFPGRFSGRQFSNSRSEMNVSTLELGDSALYLCASSLEGRTNTGELFFGEGSRLTVL.

In its sample, this clonotype was seen a few times. The V gene is TRBV14, the J gene TRBJ1-1; no definite D call. The length of the CDR3 is 14 residues. Trimming left V 4 bases short and J 4 bases short, with 13 bases between. From germline, CDR1 is SGHDN and CDR2 FVKESK. In nucleotides, the CDR3 is TGTGCCAGCAGCCTCCTCGTCCCGGGCACTGAAGCTTTCTTT. It encodes CASSLLVPGTEAFF. The full variable domain, with the rest looked up from reference TRBV14 and TRBJ1-1, is EAGVTQFPSHSVIEKGQTVTLRCDPISGHDNLYWYRRVMGKEIKFLLHFVKESKQDESGMPNNRFLAERTGGTYSTLKVQPAELEDSGVYFCASSLLVPGTEAFFGQGTRLTVV.

There are a few counts of this clonotype. The chain carries TRBV5-1 and TRBJ2-7; 9 bases fit TRBD1. The CDR3 consists of 15 residues. Germline trimming cut 2 bases from V and 4 bases from J; bases unmatched to any gene: 7. CDR1 and CDR2 from the germline V gene are SGHRS and YFSETQ. This chain's CDR3 is CASSFAGTGLYEQYF. In DNA, the CDR3 is TGCGCCAGCAGCTTTGCCGGGACAGGGCTTTACGAGCAGTACTTC. Looking up the rest from reference TRBV5-1 and TRBJ2-7 gives the full variable domain: KAGVTQTPRYLIKTRGQQVTLSCSPISGHRSVSWYQQTPGQGLQFLFEYFSETQRNKGNFPGRFSGRQFSNSRSEMNVSTLELGDSALYLCASSFAGTGLYEQYFGPGTRLTVT.

The chain combines TRBV19 with TRBJ1-1; D is possibly TRBD1 (5 bases). Per germline, CDR1 LNHDA and CDR2 SQIVND (reference sequence). The V end lost 4 bases, the J end lost 4 bases, and 10 bases lay between the germline ends. This CDR3 comprises 13 residues. In DNA form, the CDR3 reads TGTGCCAGTAGTACCGGGGGGAGCACTGAAGCTTTCTTT. Protein product: CASSTGGSTEAFF. Combining the CDR3 with reference TRBV19 and TRBJ1-1 gives the whole variable domain DGGITQSPKYLFRKEGQNVTLSCEQNLNHDAMYWYRQDPGQGLRLIYYSQIVNDFQKGDIAEGYSVSREKKESFPLTVTSAQKNPTAFYLCASSTGGSTEAFFGQGTRLTVV.

This clonotype was counted only a few times. The chain has TRBV9 and TRBJ1-6; D is unclear. Germline V gene lookup returns CDR1 SGDLS and CDR2 YYNGEE. The CDR3 spans 14 residues. V lost 3 bases to trimming and J lost 11 bases, with 15 bases between them. The CDR3 nucleotides are TGTGCCAGCAGCGAGCGGTCAGATATGGCACCCCTCCACTTT. Protein product: CASSERSDMAPLHF. The whole variable domain, remainder taken from reference TRBV9 and TRBJ1-6, is DSGVTQTPKHLITATGQRVTLRCSPRSGDLSVYWYQQSLDQGLQFLIQYYNGEERAKGNILERFSAQQFPDLHSELNLSSLELGDSALYFCASSERSDMAPLHFGNGTRLTVT.

The CDR3 is CASSFAKFTDTQYF. CDR3 DNA: TGTGCCAGCAGCTTCGCCAAGTTTACAGATACGCAGTATTTT. This rearrangement joins TRBV7-2 to TRBJ2-3; no firm D call. The CDR3 length is 14 residues. Germline CDR1 SGHTA, CDR2 FQGNSA. The germline V and J ends were trimmed by 3 bases and 3 bases, with 10 bases remaining between them.

This clonotype was recorded many times. The chain carries TRBV11-2 and TRBJ2-1; possible D gene TRBD2, 6 bases. The ends were cut back, 0 bases at V and 4 bases at J, with 13 bases in the middle. Germline V gives CDR1 SGHAT, CDR2 FQNNGV. This CDR3 has 16 amino acids. CDR3: CASSLDGLAKYNEQFF. CDR3 bases: TGTGCCAGCAGCTTAGACGGCCTAGCGAAATACAATGAGCAGTTCTTC. The full variable domain, completed using reference TRBV11-2 and TRBJ2-1, is EAGVAQSPRYKIIEKRQSVAFWCNPISGHATLYWYQQILGQGPKLLIQFQNNGVVDDSQLPKDRFSAERLKGVDSTLKIQPAKLEDSAVYLCASSLDGLAKYNEQFFGPGTRLTVL.

The V gene is TRBV11-2, the J gene TRBJ2-7; no clear D gene. V gave up 5 bases and J gave up 0 bases, with 8 bases separating them. Germline V CDR1 and CDR2: SGHAT, FQNNGV. This CDR3 is built from 13 residues. The CDR3 region is CASSLDFSYEQYF. In DNA form, the CDR3 reads TGTGCCAGCAGCCTTGACTTCTCCTACGAGCAGTACTTC.

In this sample, this clonotype turned up a few times. V usage is TRBV4-3 and J usage is TRBJ1-5; TRBD1 agrees at 8 bases. Per the germline V gene, CDR1 is LGHNA and CDR2 is YSLEER. With 0 bases clipped from V and 6 bases from J, the junction kept 7 bases outside the gene matches. CDR3 size: 16 residues. The CDR3 here is CASSQEYRTGSQPQHF. CDR3 coding DNA: TGCGCCAGCAGCCAAGAATACAGGACAGGGAGTCAGCCCCAGCATTTT.

V usage is TRBV4-1 and J usage is TRBJ2-2; 11 bases map to TRBD2. Germline loops: CDR1 MGHRA, CDR2 YSYEKL. The CDR3 length is 18 residues. Trimming took 0 bases from V and 4 from J; bases not matched to a gene: 7. The CDR3 reads CASSQDGWLAGGTGELFF. The CDR3 nucleotides are TGCGCCAGCAGCCAAGATGGCTGGCTAGCGGGGGGCACCGGGGAGCTGTTTTTT.

A few counts support this clonotype. V gene TRBV5-1 combines with J gene TRBJ1-1; perhaps TRBD1 as D (6 bases). The CDR3 runs to 12 residues. Germline V gene sequence: CDR1 SGHRS, CDR2 YFSETQ. V dropped 5 bases and J dropped 11 bases, with 16 bases sitting between them. CDR3 coding DNA: TGCGCCAGCAGTTCCGAGGGGGTTTTGGCTTTCTTT. Encoded protein: CASSSEGVLAFF.

The chain combines TRBV20-1 with TRBJ2-5; 11 nucleotides agree with TRBD2. Germline trimming cut 6 bases from V and 1 base from J; bases unmatched to any gene: 7. CDR1 DFQATT and CDR2 SNEGSKA come from the germline V gene (reference sequence). CDR3 length: 15 residues. The CDR3 sequence is CSAVLAGGSQETQYF. The CDR3 DNA sequence: TGCAGTGCGGTGCTAGCGGGGGGCTCCCAAGAGACCCAGTACTTC.

This clonotype was seen a few times. V is TRBV11-2 and J is TRBJ1-2, with D unclear. Trimming took off 5 bases at V and 8 bases at J, with 15 bases between the two ends. The CDR3 is made up of 13 amino acids. Germline values: CDR1 SGHAT, CDR2 FQNNGV. CDR3 residues: CASSDLILGGYTF. CDR3 coding DNA: TGTGCCAGCAGCGATCTTATTCTAGGCGGCTACACCTTC.

The table lists this clonotype with a few counts. This chain connects TRBV7-9 to TRBJ1-2; tentatively, D is TRBD1 (6 bases). The CDR3 loop spans 15 amino acids. V was trimmed by 4 bases and J by 3 bases, leaving 15 bases between them. Germline-derived CDR1 and CDR2 are SEHNR and FQNEAQ (reference sequence). The DNA for the CDR3 is TGTGCCAGCAGCTCGTTGGGGGCAAAGGACTATGGCTACACCTTC. Its protein is CASSSLGAKDYGYTF.

This clonotype was seen more than once but under ten times. V and J are TRBV3-1 and TRBJ2-7, with a possible D match to TRBD2 (5 bases). V lost 5 bases, J lost 2 bases, and 13 bases lay in between. CDR3 length equals 14 residues. Germline V gene data show CDR1 as LGHDT and CDR2 as YNNKEL (reference sequence). CDR3 nucleotides: TGTGCCAGCAGCTCCCTGCGGGTTCCCTACGAGCAGTACTTC. Protein product: CASSSLRVPYEQYF.

This clonotype came up a few times. The chain joins TRBV12-3 or TRBV12-4 to TRBJ1-6, with D tentatively TRBD1 (6 bases). There are 14 residues in the CDR3. The V end was cut by 8 bases, the J end by 6 bases, with 14 bases between. This CDR3 is CASAQGSRNSPLHF. Here the CDR3 DNA reads TGTGCCAGCGCTCAGGGGAGCCGTAATTCACCCCTCCACTTT.

Of note for this clonotype: An end of the junction differs from the germline gene, which may be a read error. The chain joins TRBV20-1 to TRBJ2-5; D is unclear. The CDR3 consists of 15 residues. The germline CDR1 and CDR2 sequences are DFQATT and SNEGSKA (reference sequence). The CDR3 coding sequence is TGCAGTGCTAGCAAGTTACCGGTGACCCAAGAGGCCCAGTACTTC. Translating gives CSASKLPVTQEAQYF.

The chain is built from TRBV6-2 or TRBV6-3 and TRBJ2-5; 13 bases are shared with TRBD2. J was trimmed by 0 bases and V by 0 bases; bases with no gene match: 13. The germline CDR1 and CDR2 sequences are MNHEY and SVGEGT. CDR3 length equals 21 residues. CDR3 amino acids: CASSYSHSATSGGLYQETQYF. CDR3 in DNA: TGTGCCAGCAGTTACTCCCACTCAGCGACTAGCGGGGGGTTGTACCAAGAGACCCAGTACTTC.

The genes are TRBV9 and TRBJ2-1, with a possible D match to TRBD1 (8 bases). Trimming left V 1 base short and J 4 bases short, with 21 bases between. From germline, CDR1 is SGDLS and CDR2 YYNGEE. This CDR3 is built from 18 residues. CDR3 DNA: TGTGCCAGCAGCGTAAGCGGGACAGGTAATTCCCTATACAATGAGCAGTTCTTC. It yields the protein CASSVSGTGNSLYNEQFF.